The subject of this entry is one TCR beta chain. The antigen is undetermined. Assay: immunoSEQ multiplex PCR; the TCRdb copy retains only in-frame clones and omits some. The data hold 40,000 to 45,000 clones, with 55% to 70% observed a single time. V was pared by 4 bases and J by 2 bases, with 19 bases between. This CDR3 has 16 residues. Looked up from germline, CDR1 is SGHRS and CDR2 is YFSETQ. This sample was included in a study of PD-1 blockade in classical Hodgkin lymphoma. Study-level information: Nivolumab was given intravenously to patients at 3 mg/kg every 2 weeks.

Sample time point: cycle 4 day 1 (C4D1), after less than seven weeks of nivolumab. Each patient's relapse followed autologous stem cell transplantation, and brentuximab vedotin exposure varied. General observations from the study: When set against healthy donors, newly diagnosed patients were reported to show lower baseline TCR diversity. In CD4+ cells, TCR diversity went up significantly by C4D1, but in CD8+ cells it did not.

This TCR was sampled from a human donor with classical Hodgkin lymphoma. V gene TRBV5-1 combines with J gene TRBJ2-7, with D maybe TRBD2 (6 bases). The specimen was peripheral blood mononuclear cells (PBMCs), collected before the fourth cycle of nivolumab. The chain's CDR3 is CASSPWGGTPTYEQYF. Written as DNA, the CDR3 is TGCGCCAGCAGCCCCTGGGGCGGGACTCCGACCTACGAGCAGTACTTC.